These T cell receptor beta chains were read from a single sample in a study of OX40 agonist ivuxolimab in advanced cancers. TCRdb keeps only in-frame clones here, not all; method: immunoSEQ multiplex PCR. This repertoire shows approximately 96,000 clones, 90% found once; its top ten account for roughly 1.5%. Sequenced material: CD4+ or CD8+ T cells sorted from blood, taken in a trial of the OX40 agonist ivuxolimab. These receptors all come from an adult with an advanced solid tumor such as melanoma, head and neck, liver or kidney cancer. The CDR3 runs from the conserved cysteine through the conserved F or W. Fields, in order: clone size, D gene, J gene, V gene, CDR3 DNA, CDR3 protein. A D gene is named only where the DNA matches it firmly. Clone size is shown for a subset of rows, as once, few, many or a class of expanded clone.

>once|-|TRBJ2-1|TRBV7-2
TGTGCCAGCAGCTGGAGACGGGTCCCCGGTGAGCAGTTCTTC
CASSWRRVPGEQFF
>-|TRBD2|TRBJ2-2|TRBV4-2
TGTGCCAGCAGCCAAGATGGTCCCTTAGCGGGAGTTGTCGGGGAGCTGTTTTTT
CASSQDGPLAGVVGELFF
>-|TRBD1|TRBJ1-3|TRBV9
TGTGCCAGCAGCGCCGAGGACAGGGGGCGAGGAGGAAACACCATATATTTT
CASSAEDRGRGGNTIYF
>-|-|TRBJ1-5|TRBV11-2
TGTGCCAGCAGCTTAGACGTTGGGGGCAATCAGCCCCAGCATTTT
CASSLDVGGNQPQHF
>-|-|TRBJ2-1|TRBV11-2
TGTGCCAGCAGCTTATTCCAGGGGAGGTACAATGAGCAGTTCTTC
CASSLFQGRYNEQFF
>-|-|TRBJ2-4|TRBV6-6
TGTGCGGCAGTTCCACTTCAGGGGTTAGCCAAAAACATTCAGTACTTC
CAAVPLQGLAKNIQYF
>-|-|TRBJ1-2|TRBV2
TGTGCCAGCACCGCTTACGAGGCAGCTAACTATGGCTACACCTTC
CASTAYEAANYGYTF
>-|TRBD1|TRBJ1-3|TRBV28
TGTGCCAGCAGTTGGGGACAGCCTGGAAACACCATATATTTT
CASSWGQPGNTIYF
>-|-|TRBJ2-7|TRBV20-1
TGCAGTGTCCGGGCAGCCTACGAGCAGTACTTC
CSVRAAYEQYF
>-|TRBD2|TRBJ2-3|TRBV13
TGTGCCAGCAGGAGACTAGCGGGAGGGACAGATACGCAGTATTTT
CASRRLAGGTDTQYF
>-|TRBD2|TRBJ2-7|TRBV4-3
TGCGCCAGCAGCCAAGATAGGCCCCTGGGACTAGTAGTAGGCTACGAGCAGTACTTC
CASSQDRPLGLVVGYEQYF
>-|TRBD2|TRBJ2-7|TRBV4-2
TGTGCCAGCAGCCAAGATAGGCTAGCGGGGGTCGCCTACGAGCAGTACTTC
CASSQDRLAGVAYEQYF
>-|-|TRBJ2-5|TRBV7-2
TGTGCCAGCAGCTTAATCACGGCCCAAGAGACCCAGTACTTC
CASSLITAQETQYF
>-|-|TRBJ2-1|TRBV5-1
TGCGCCAGCAGCATGGCTAACCTACGGGATGAGCAGTTCTTC
CASSMANLRDEQFF
>few|-|TRBJ2-2|TRBV12-2
TGTGCAAGTCGCTTAGGGACTAGCGGGAGGTTGACCGGGGAGCTGTTTTTT
CASRLGTSGRLTGELFF
>-|TRBD1|TRBJ2-1|TRBV19
TGTGCCAGTAGATTAGGGGGACAGATGGAGCAGTTCTTC
CASRLGGQMEQFF
>-|-|TRBJ1-1|TRBV9
TGTGCCAGCAGCGTAGGTTCGGGGAGACTGAACACTGAAGCTTTCTTT
CASSVGSGRLNTEAFF
>-|TRBD2|TRBJ2-1|TRBV11-3
TGTGCCAGCAGCCCCCTAGCGGGAGAACTCTTCAATGAGCAGTTCTTC
CASSPLAGELFNEQFF
>-|TRBD2|TRBJ2-1|TRBV7-2
TGTGCCAGCAGCCAAGCGGGAGGTCCCCAGGGGCAGTTCTTC
CASSQAGGPQGQFF
>-|TRBD1|TRBJ2-3|TRBV11-2
TGTGCCAGCAGCTTAGTGGGACAGGGTACAGATACGCAGTATTTT
CASSLVGQGTDTQYF
>-|-|TRBJ1-5|TRBV19
TGTGCCAGTAGGAAAAGGGATAGCAATCAGCCCCAGCATTTT
CASRKRDSNQPQHF
>-|TRBD1|TRBJ2-1|TRBV4-1
TGCGCCAGCAGCCAACAAACTCTCCGGGACAGGGCCTACAATGAGCAGTTCTTC
CASSQQTLRDRAYNEQFF